The TCR beta chain under discussion was sequenced for a study of CD8 T cells in Susac syndrome. The RNA, about 0.45 to 1 ug, was put through reverse transcription using random hexamers. TCRdb reprocessed the immunoSEQ multiplex PCR reads with MiXCR, giving one entry per CDR3 protein. The sample lists roughly 140,000 distinct CDR3 sequences; 95% to 96% were seen once. Germline CDR1 MNHEY, CDR2 SMNVEV (reference sequence). V dropped 6 bases and J dropped 0; count of bases not matched to a gene: 5. The CDR3 is 16 amino acids. The sequencing sample was made of CD8+ T cells from PBMCs. This receptor was identified in a human donor with multiple sclerosis. This chain connects TRBV27 to TRBJ1-5, with 10 positions matching TRBD1. The CDR3 is CASRPGQGVSNQPQHF. In DNA, the CDR3 is TGTGCCAGCAGGCCAGGACAGGGGGTTAGCAATCAGCCCCAGCATTTT.